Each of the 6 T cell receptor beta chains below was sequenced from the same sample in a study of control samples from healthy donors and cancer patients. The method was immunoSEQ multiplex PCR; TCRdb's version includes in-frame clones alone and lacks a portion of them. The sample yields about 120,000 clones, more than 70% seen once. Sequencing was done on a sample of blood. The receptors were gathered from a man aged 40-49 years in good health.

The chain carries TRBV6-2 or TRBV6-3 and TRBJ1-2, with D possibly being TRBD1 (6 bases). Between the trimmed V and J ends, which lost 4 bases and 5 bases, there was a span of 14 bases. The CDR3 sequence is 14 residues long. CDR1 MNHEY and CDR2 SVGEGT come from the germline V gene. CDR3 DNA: TGTGCCAGCAGTTTGTCGGACAGCATTTATGGCTACACCTTC. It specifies CASSLSDSIYGYTF.

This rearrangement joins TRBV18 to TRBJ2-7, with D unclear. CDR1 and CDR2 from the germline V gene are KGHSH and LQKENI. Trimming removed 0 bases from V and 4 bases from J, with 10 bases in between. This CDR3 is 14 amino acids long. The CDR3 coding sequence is TGTGCCAGCTCACCACCCCACGGGCGGTACGAGCAGTACTTC. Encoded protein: CASSPPHGRYEQYF. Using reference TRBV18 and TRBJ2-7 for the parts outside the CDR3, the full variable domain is NAGVMQNPRHLVRRRGQEARLRCSPMKGHSHVYWYRQLPEEGLKFMVYLQKENIIDESGMPKERFSAEFPKEGPSILRIQQVVRGDSAAYFCASSPPHGRYEQYFGPGTRLTVT.

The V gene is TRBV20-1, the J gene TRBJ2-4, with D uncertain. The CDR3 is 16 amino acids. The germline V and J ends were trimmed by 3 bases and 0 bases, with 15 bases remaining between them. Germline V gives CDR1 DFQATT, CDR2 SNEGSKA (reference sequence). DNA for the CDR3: TGCAGTGCTAGTAATGTGGCAGATCTAGCCAAAAACATTCAGTACTTC. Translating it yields CSASNVADLAKNIQYF.

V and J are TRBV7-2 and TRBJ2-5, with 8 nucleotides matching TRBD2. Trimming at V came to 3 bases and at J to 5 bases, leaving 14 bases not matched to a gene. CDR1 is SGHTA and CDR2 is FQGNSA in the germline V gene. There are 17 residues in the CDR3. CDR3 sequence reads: CASSFGVLAGRGETQYF. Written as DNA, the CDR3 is TGTGCCAGCAGCTTCGGTGTCTTAGCGGGACGGGGGGAGACCCAGTACTTC.

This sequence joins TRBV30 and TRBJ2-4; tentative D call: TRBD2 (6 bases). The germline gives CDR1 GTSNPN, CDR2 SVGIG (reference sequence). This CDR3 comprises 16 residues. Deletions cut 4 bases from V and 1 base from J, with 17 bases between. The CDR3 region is CAWNGGLGRAKNIQYF. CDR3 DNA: TGTGCCTGGAATGGAGGGTTAGGCAGGGCCAAAAACATTCAGTACTTC. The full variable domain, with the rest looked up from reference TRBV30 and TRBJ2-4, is SQTIHQWPATLVQPVGSPLSLECTVEGTSNPNLYWYRQAAGRGLQLLFYSVGIGQISSEVPQNLSASRPQDRQFILSSKKLLLSDSGFYLCAWNGGLGRAKNIQYFGAGTRLSVL.

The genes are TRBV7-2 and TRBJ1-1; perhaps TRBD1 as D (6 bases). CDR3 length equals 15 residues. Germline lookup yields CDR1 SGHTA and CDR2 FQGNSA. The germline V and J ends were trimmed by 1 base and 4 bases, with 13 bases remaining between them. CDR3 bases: TGTGCCAGCAGCTTAGAGGGGGGGACGAGCACTGAAGCTTTCTTT. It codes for CASSLEGGTSTEAFF. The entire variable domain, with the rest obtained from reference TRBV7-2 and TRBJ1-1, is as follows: GAGVSQSPSNKVTEKGKDVELRCDPISGHTALYWYRQSLGQGLEFLIYFQGNSAPDKSGLPSDRFSAERTGGSVSTLTIQRTQQEDSAVYLCASSLEGGTSTEAFFGQGTRLTVV.